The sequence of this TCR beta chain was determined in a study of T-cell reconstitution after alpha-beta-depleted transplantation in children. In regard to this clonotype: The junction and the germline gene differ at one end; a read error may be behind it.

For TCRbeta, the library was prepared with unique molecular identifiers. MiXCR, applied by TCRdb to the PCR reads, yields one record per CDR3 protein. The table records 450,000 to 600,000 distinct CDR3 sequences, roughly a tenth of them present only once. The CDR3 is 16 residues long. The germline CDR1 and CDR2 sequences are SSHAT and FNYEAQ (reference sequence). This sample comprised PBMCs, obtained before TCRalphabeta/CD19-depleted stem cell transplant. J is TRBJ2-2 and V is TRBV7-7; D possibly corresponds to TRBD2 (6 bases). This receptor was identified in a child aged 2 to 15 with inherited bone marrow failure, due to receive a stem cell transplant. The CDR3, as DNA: TGTGCTAGCAGCTTAGACGGCGGGACCAACACCGGGGAGCTGTTTTTT. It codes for CASSLDGGTNTGELFF.